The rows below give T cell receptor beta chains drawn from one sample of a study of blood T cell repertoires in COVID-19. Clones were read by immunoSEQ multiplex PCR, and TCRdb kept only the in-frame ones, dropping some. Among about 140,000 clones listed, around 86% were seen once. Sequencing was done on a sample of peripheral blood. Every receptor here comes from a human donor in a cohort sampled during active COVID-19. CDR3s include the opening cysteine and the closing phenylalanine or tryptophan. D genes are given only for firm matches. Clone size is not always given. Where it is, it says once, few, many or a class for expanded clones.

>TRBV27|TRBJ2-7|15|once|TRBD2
TGTGCCAGCAGTTTAGTGGCTAGCGGGAGCTACGAGCAGTACTTC
CASSLVASGSYEQYF
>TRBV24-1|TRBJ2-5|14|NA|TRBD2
TGTGCCACCAGTGAGGGGACTAGCCAAGAGACCCAGTACTTC
CATSEGTSQETQYF
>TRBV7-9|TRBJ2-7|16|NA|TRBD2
TGTGCCAGCAGCTCCACCACTAGCGGGAGAGTCTACGAGCAGTACTTC
CASSSTTSGRVYEQYF
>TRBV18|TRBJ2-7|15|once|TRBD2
TGTGCCAGCTCACCAATAGCGGGATCAATAAGCGAGCAGTACTTC
CASSPIAGSISEQYF
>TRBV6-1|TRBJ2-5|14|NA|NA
TGTGCCAGCAGTGAAAATAACGTAGAAGAGACCCAGTACTTC
CASSENNVEETQYF
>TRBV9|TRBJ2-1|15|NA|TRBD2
TGTGCCAGCAGCGCTAGCGGGAGGGCCGACTATGAGCAGTTCTTC
CASSASGRADYEQFF
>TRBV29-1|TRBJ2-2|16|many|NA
TGCAGCGCGCGAACAGGGCTCCATTCGAACACCGGGGAGCTGTTTTTT
CSARTGLHSNTGELFF
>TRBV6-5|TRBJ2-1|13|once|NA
TGTGCCAGCAGACGCCTTGAGGGTCGGGGGCAGTTCTTC
CASRRLEGRGQFF
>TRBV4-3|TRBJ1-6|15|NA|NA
TGCGCCAGCAGCCAAGAAATACAGGGCTATTCACCCCTCCACTTT
CASSQEIQGYSPLHF
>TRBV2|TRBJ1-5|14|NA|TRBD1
TGTGCCAGCACCTTGACAGGGCGTAGTCAGCCCCAGCATTTT
CASTLTGRSQPQHF
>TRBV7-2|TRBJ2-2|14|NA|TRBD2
TGTGCCAGCAGAGCGGGGTCTAGGGGCGGGGAGCTGTTTTTT
CASRAGSRGGELFF
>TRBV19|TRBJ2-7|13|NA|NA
TGTGCCAGTAGTATAGACTCCGCCTACGAGCAGTACTTC
CASSIDSAYEQYF
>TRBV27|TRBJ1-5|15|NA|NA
TGTGCCAGCAGTCCATCAGGTTTGTCCGTCAGCCCCCAGCATTTT
CASSPSGLSVSPQHF
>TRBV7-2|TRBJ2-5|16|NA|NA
TGTGCCAGCAGCGTCCAGCAGACTCATTACCAAGAGACCCAGTACTTC
CASSVQQTHYQETQYF
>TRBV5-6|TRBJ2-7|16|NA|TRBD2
TGTGCCAGCAGCTCCCCGACTAGCGGGGGGCCCTACGAGCAGTACTTC
CASSSPTSGGPYEQYF
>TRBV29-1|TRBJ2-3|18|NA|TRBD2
TGCAGCGTTGAAGGGGTTAGCGGGAGGGCCTGGAGCACAGATACGCAGTATTTT
CSVEGVSGRAWSTDTQYF
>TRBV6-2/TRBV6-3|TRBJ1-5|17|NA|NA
TGTGCCAGCAGTTACATTCACAGGGAGCCCAACAATCAGCCCCAGCATTTT
CASSYIHREPNNQPQHF
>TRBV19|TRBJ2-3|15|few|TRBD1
TGTGCCAGTAGTCGCCAGGGGGTTAGCACAGATACGCAGTATTTT
CASSRQGVSTDTQYF
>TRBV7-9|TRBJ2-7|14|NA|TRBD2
TGTGCCAGCAGCTTACAGCGGGAGGGGCGCGAGCAGTACTTC
CASSLQREGREQYF
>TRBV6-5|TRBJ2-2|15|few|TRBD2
TGTGCCAGCAGTTACACTAGCGGGAGGGCAAGGGAGCTGTTTTTT
CASSYTSGRARELFF
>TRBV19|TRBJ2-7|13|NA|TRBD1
TGTGCCAGACCCCCGGGACAGGAGTACGAGCAGTACTTC
CARPPGQEYEQYF
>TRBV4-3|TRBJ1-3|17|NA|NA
TGCGCCAGCAGCCAAGAGAGGTTAGGGGCCTCTGGAAACACCATATATTTT
CASSQERLGASGNTIYF
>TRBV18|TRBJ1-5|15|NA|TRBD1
TGTGCCAGCTCACCCCAGACAGGGAGGAATCAGCCCCAGCATTTT
CASSPQTGRNQPQHF
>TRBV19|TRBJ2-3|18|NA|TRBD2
TGTGCCAGTACCCCCCCGACGGGGCTAGCGGGAGGACCAGATACGCAGTATTTT
CASTPPTGLAGGPDTQYF
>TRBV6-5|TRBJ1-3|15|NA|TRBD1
TGTGCCAGCAGTTATACAGGGGGCCCTGGAAACACCATATATTTT
CASSYTGGPGNTIYF
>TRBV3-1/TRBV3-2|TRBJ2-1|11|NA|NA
TGTGCCAGCAGCCAAGGGACAGAGCAGTTCTTC
CASSQGTEQFF
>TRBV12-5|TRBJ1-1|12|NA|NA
TGTGCTAGTGGTTTGGAGAGCACTGAAGCTTTCTTT
CASGLESTEAFF
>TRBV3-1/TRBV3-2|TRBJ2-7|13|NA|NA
TGTGCCAGCAGCCAAGAGGAGACAGTCCAGCAGTACTTC
CASSQEETVQQYF
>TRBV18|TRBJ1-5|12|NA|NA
TGTGCCAGCTCACTCGGGGGTCAGCCCCAGCATTTT
CASSLGGQPQHF
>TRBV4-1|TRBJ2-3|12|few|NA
TGCGCCAGCAGCTACATCGCAGATACGCAGTATTTT
CASSYIADTQYF
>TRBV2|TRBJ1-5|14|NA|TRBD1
TGTGCCAGCAGTGAAGGACAGGGGAATCAGCCCCAGCATTTT
CASSEGQGNQPQHF
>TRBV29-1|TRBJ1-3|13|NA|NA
TGCAGCGTGGAAAGGACAACCAGAAACACCATATATTTT
CSVERTTRNTIYF
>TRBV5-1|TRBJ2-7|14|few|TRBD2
TGCGCCAGCAGCTTTGGACTAGCGGGAGGTGAGCAGTACTTC
CASSFGLAGGEQYF
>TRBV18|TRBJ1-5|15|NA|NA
TGTGCCAGCTCACCTAAACAGGGTCGCAATCAGCCCCAGCATTTT
CASSPKQGRNQPQHF
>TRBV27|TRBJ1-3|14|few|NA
TGTGCCAGCAGTCCGAGCAGGGCTGGAAACACCATATATTTT
CASSPSRAGNTIYF
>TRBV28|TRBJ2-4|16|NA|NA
TGTGCCAGCAGTTTATTGCTAGTAGCGGATAAAAACATTCAGTACTTC
CASSLLLVADKNIQYF
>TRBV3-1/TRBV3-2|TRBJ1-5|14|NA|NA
TGTGCCAGCAGCCTTGGACAGCTCAATCAGCCCCAGCATTTT
CASSLGQLNQPQHF
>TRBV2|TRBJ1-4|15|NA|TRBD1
TGTGCCAGCAGTCAGGGCCCCGACAGGGGCGAAAAACTGTTTTTT
CASSQGPDRGEKLFF
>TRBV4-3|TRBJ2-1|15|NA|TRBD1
TGCGCCAGCAGCGGCACCGGGACAGGGAACAATGAGCAGTTCTTC
CASSGTGTGNNEQFF
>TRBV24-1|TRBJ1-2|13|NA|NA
TGTGCCACCAGTGATTTGCCTGAGCGTGGCTACACCTTC
CATSDLPERGYTF
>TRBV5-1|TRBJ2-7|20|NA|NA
TGCGCCAGCAGCTTGGAACGCCAGCATGGGCAGGGGTCCTTCTCCTACGAGCAGTACTTC
CASSLERQHGQGSFSYEQYF
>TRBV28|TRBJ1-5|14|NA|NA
TGTGCCAGCAGTTTAATTCTCCGGAATCAGCCCCAGCATTTT
CASSLILRNQPQHF
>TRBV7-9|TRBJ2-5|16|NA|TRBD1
TGTGCCAGCAGCCCTCCGGGGGGACAGGGTGGAGAGACCCAGTACTTC
CASSPPGGQGGETQYF
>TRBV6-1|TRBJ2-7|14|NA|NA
TGTGCCAGCAGTGATGCCAGGAAATCCTACGAGCAGTACTTC
CASSDARKSYEQYF
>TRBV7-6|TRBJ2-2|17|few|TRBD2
TGTGCCAGCAGCAAAGATAAAGGACTAGTGAACACCGGGGAGCTGTTTTTT
CASSKDKGLVNTGELFF
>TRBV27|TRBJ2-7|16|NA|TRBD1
TGTGCCAGCAGTTTACGGGGACAGGGGGCGGCCTACGAGCAGTACTTC
CASSLRGQGAAYEQYF
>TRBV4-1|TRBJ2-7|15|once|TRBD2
TGCGCCAGCAGCCAACTAGCGGGAGTAGTATACGAGCAGTACTTC
CASSQLAGVVYEQYF
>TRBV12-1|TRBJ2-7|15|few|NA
TGTGCCAGCAGCTTTGAGGGGGCCCCTTCCTACGAGCAGTACTTC
CASSFEGAPSYEQYF
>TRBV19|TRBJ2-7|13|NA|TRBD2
TGTGCCAGTAGTATAGGGGGGGGCTACGAGCAGTACTTC
CASSIGGGYEQYF
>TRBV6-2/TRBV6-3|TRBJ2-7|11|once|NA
TGTGCCAGCAGTTCTTTATACGAGCAGTACTTC
CASSSLYEQYF
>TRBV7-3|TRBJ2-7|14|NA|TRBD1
TGTGCCAGCAGCTTATCCGGGACAGGCGACGAGCAGTACTTC
CASSLSGTGDEQYF
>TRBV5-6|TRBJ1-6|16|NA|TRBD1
TGTGCCAGCAGCTCCGACAGGGGATGGCTTAGCTCACCCCTCCACTTT
CASSSDRGWLSSPLHF
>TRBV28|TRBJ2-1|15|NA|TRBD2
TGTGCCAGCGGCCTAGCGGCCAGCTCCTACAATGAGCAGTTCTTC
CASGLAASSYNEQFF
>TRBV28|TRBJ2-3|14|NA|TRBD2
TGTGCCAGCTCCTACGGGAGGGCCACAGATACGCAGTATTTT
CASSYGRATDTQYF
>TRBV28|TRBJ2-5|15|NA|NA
TGTGCCAGCAGCCCCGACTACAGGGACCAAGAGACCCAGTACTTC
CASSPDYRDQETQYF
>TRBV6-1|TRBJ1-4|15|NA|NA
TGTGCCAGCAGTGAAGTAGCAGGGGTTAAGGAAAAACTGTTTTTT
CASSEVAGVKEKLFF
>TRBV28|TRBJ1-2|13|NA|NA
TGTGCCAGCAGTTTATTCCGGGGGAATGGCTACACCTTC
CASSLFRGNGYTF
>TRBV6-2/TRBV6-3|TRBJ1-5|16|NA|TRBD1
TGTGCCAGCAGTTACGGGACAGGGCGCTACAATCAGCCCCAGCATTTT
CASSYGTGRYNQPQHF
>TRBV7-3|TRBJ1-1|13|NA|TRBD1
TGTGCCAGCAGCTTAGGACAGGGTTATGAAGCTTTCTTT
CASSLGQGYEAFF